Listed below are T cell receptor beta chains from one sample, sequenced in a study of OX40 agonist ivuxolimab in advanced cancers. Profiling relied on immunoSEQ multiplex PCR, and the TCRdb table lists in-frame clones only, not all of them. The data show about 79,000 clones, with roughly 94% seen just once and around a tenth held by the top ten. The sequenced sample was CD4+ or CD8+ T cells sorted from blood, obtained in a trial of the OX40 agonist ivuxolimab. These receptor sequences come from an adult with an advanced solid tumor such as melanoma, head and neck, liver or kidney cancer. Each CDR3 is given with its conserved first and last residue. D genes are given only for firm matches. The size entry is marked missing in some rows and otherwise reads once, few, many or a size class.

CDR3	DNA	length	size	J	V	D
CASSLGWNTEAFF	TGTGCCAGCAGCTTGGGGTGGAACACTGAAGCTTTCTTT	13	.	TRBJ1-1	TRBV5-4	.
CASQWREHDTEAFF	TGTGCCAGCCAATGGAGGGAACATGACACTGAAGCTTTCTTT	14	.	TRBJ1-1	TRBV27	.
CASSPRTGGTGELFF	TGCGCCAGCAGCCCCCGGACAGGGGGCACCGGGGAGCTGTTTTTT	15	.	TRBJ2-2	TRBV5-1	TRBD1
CASSHGTGGRETQYF	TGCGCCAGCAGCCACGGGACAGGGGGCAGGGAGACCCAGTACTTC	15	.	TRBJ2-5	TRBV4-3	TRBD1
CAWRDQMNTEAFF	TGTGCCTGGAGGGATCAGATGAACACTGAAGCTTTCTTT	13	few	TRBJ1-1	TRBV30	.
CASSEAGPRGAYEQYF	TGTGCCAGCAGTGAAGCGGGACCCCGAGGGGCCTACGAGCAGTACTTC	16	.	TRBJ2-7	TRBV6-1	.
CASSSFGGDTQYF	TGTGCCAGTAGTTCCTTCGGAGGAGATACGCAGTATTTT	13	.	TRBJ2-3	TRBV19	.
CASSSTVQRYF	TGTGCCAGCAGCTCCACGGTACAACGGTACTTC	11	.	TRBJ2-7	TRBV9	.
CASRVRSGANYGHTF	TGTGCCAGCAGAGTTCGTTCTGGGGCGAACTATGGCCACACCTTC	15	.	TRBJ1-2	TRBV28	.
CASSQGMREGVYEQYF	TGCGCCAGCAGCCAAGGAATGCGGGAGGGAGTTTACGAGCAGTACTTC	16	.	TRBJ2-7	TRBV4-3	TRBD2
CASSHGTVQFF	TGTGCCAGCAGCCATGGGACAGTACAGTTCTTC	11	.	TRBJ2-1	TRBV7-9	TRBD1
CASSLQGAPLETQYF	TGCGCCAGCAGCTTGCAGGGGGCGCCTCTGGAGACCCAGTACTTC	15	.	TRBJ2-5	TRBV5-1	TRBD1
CASSLGAVQNYGYTF	TGTGCCAGCAGCTTGGGAGCAGTTCAGAACTATGGCTACACCTTC	15	.	TRBJ1-2	TRBV5-6	.
CAISESGTQDGYTF	TGTGCCATCAGTGAGTCTGGGACACAGGATGGCTACACCTTC	14	.	TRBJ1-2	TRBV10-3	.
CASSPLGTSYNEQFF	TGTGCCAGCAGCCCACTTGGCACCTCCTACAATGAGCAGTTCTTC	15	.	TRBJ2-1	TRBV7-8	.
CASSLARGIYNEQFF	TGTGCCAGCAGCTTAGCCAGGGGAATCTACAATGAGCAGTTCTTC	15	.	TRBJ2-1	TRBV7-9	.